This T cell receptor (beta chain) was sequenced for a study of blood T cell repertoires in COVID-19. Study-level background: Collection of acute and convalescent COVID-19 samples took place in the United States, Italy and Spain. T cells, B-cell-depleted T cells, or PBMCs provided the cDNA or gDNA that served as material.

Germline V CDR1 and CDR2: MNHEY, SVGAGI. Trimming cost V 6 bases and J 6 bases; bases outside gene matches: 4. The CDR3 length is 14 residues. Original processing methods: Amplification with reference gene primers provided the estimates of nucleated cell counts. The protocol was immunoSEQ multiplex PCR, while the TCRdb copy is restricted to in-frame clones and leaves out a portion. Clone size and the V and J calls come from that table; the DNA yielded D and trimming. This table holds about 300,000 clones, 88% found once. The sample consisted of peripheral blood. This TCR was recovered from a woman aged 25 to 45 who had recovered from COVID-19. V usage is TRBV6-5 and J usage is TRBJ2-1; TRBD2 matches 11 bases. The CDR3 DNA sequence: TGTGCCAGCAGCTTAGCGGGGGGGTTCAATGAGCAGTTCTTC. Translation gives CASSLAGGFNEQFF.